This entry lists 18 T cell receptor beta chains sequenced from one sample in a study of blood T cell repertoires in COVID-19. Produced via immunoSEQ multiplex PCR; TCRdb's table is partial and in-frame only. Seen here are some 200,000 clones, approximately 84% observed once, and the top ten hold approximately 6.9%. Sequencing was done on a sample of peripheral blood. The receptors were sampled from a human donor with acute or convalescent COVID-19. The donor label of this sample is uncertain.

The chain has TRBV27 and TRBJ2-1; maybe TRBD1 (5 bases). Per the germline V gene, CDR1 is MNHEY and CDR2 is SMNVEV (reference sequence). The V end was cut by 5 bases, the J end by 4 bases, with 15 bases between. The CDR3 sequence is 15 residues long. The CDR3 DNA reads TGTGCCAGCAGTCGTGCAGGGTCTGGGTACAATGAGCAGTTCTTC. It codes for CASSRAGSGYNEQFF.

In nucleotides, the CDR3 is TGTGCCAGCAGGTCCCCGGGACTAGCGGGAGGGCCGGCACCAGATACGCAGTATTTT. It encodes CASRSPGLAGGPAPDTQYF. The rearrangement uses TRBV3-1 (or the pseudogene TRBV3-2) and TRBJ2-3; 16 bases fit TRBD2. Germline lookup yields CDR1 LGHDT and CDR2 YNNKEL (reference sequence). J lost 4 bases, V lost 6 bases, and 13 bases had no gene match. The CDR3 length is 19 residues.

This chain uses TRBV29-1 with TRBJ2-1; 12 bases match TRBD2. The CDR3 is 15 residues long. Per germline, CDR1 SQVTM and CDR2 ANQGSEA. V shed 1 base, J shed 8 bases, and the junction held 6 bases outside the gene matches. The CDR3 here is CSVEVSLAGGHEQFF. DNA for the CDR3: TGCAGCGTTGAAGTATCTCTAGCGGGAGGGCATGAGCAGTTCTTC.

The chain couples TRBV7-9 to TRBJ2-7; the D gene is possibly TRBD2 (5 bases). The V and J ends lost 0 bases and 0 bases respectively, with 15 bases between them. The CDR3 length is 17 residues. The V gene's germline CDR1 is SEHNR and CDR2 FQNEAQ (reference sequence). CDR3 loop: CASSLAVMGGSSYEQYF. Written as DNA, the CDR3 is TGTGCCAGCAGCTTAGCGGTAATGGGCGGGTCCTCCTACGAGCAGTACTTC.

The genes are TRBV24-1 and TRBJ1-5; TRBD1 aligns across 10 bases. The CDR3 covers 15 residues. Germline loops: CDR1 KGHDR, CDR2 SFDVKD. J gave up 6 bases and V 6 bases, and 7 bases lay outside the gene matches. This chain's CDR3 is CATSHGQGGRQPQHF. The CDR3, as DNA: TGTGCCACCAGTCACGGACAGGGGGGACGTCAGCCCCAGCATTTT.

The genes are TRBV11-2 and TRBJ1-4, with TRBD1 as a possible D gene (5 bases). V was pared by 0 bases and J by 5 bases, with 7 bases between. Germline V lookup: CDR1 SGHAT, CDR2 FQNNGV. CDR3 length equals 14 residues. CDR3: CASSLDTGNEKLFF. DNA of the CDR3: TGTGCCAGCAGCTTAGATACAGGAAATGAAAAACTGTTTTTT.

V is TRBV2 and J is TRBJ1-6, with 7 nucleotides matching TRBD1. The CDR3 consists of 15 residues. Germline CDR1 is SNHLY and CDR2 is FYNNEI. J gave up 5 bases and V 6 bases, and 7 bases lay outside the gene matches. Written as DNA, the CDR3 is TGTGCCAGCAGGCCTCGACAGGGAGATAATTCACCCCTCCACTTT. Its protein is CASRPRQGDNSPLHF.

The J gene is TRBJ1-1, the V gene TRBV5-6, with 8 bases identical to TRBD1. The CDR3 loop spans 12 amino acids. Trimming removed 4 bases from V and 11 bases from J; junction bases left unmatched: 7. CDR1 SGHDT and CDR2 YYEEEE come from the germline V gene. The CDR3 region is CASSPRQGSAFF. The CDR3 DNA reads TGTGCCAGCAGCCCCCGACAGGGGTCTGCTTTCTTT. The full variable domain, in which reference TRBV5-6 and TRBJ1-1 provide the parts outside the CDR3, is DAGVTQSPTHLIKTRGQQVTLRCSPKSGHDTVSWYQQALGQGPQFIFQYYEEEERQRGNFPDRFSGHQFPNYSSELNVNALLLGDSALYLCASSPRQGSAFFGQGTRLTVV.

This clone came up many times. The chain is built from TRBV10-3 and TRBJ2-7; perhaps TRBD1 as D (5 bases). From germline, CDR1 is ENHRY and CDR2 SYGVKD. Trimming took off 0 bases at V and 2 bases at J, with 5 bases between the two ends. CDR3 length: 13 amino acids. The CDR3 here is CAISESTAYEQYF. The CDR3 DNA is TGTGCCATCAGTGAGTCGACAGCCTACGAGCAGTACTTC.

This sequence joins TRBV5-6 and TRBJ2-2, with D perhaps matching TRBD1 (6 bases). CDR1 is SGHDT, CDR2 YYEEEE, per germline. The V and J ends lost 4 bases and 4 bases respectively, with 11 bases between them. The CDR3 is 14 residues long. CDR3 nucleotide sequence: TGTGCCAGCAGCACCACCAGGGGCACCGGGGAGCTGTTTTTT. Protein: CASSTTRGTGELFF.

This clone was seen only a few times. This chain joins TRBV18 and TRBJ1-4; no definite D call. CDR1 KGHSH and CDR2 LQKENI come from the germline V gene. The CDR3 is 14 amino acids. Trimming took 3 bases from V and 5 from J, leaving 10 bases between them. CDR3 sequence: CASSPDGLNEKLFF. The CDR3 region has the DNA TGTGCCAGCTCACCGGACGGACTAAATGAAAAACTGTTTTTT.

Many counts were recorded for this clone. The CDR3 nucleotides are TGTGCCAGTAGGGGGACAGGGGGTTTTCTAATTAGCAATCAGCCCCAGCATTTT. Translation: CASRGTGGFLISNQPQHF. The chain joins TRBV19 to TRBJ1-5, with 11 bases that match TRBD1. Germline CDR1 LNHDA, CDR2 SQIVND (reference sequence). The CDR3 is 18 residues long. The J segment lost 0 bases and the V segment lost 6 bases, leaving 10 bases of the junction unmatched.

The rearrangement uses TRBV7-9 and TRBJ1-4, with a tentative D call TRBD1 (6 bases). Germline values: CDR1 SEHNR, CDR2 FQNEAQ (reference sequence). The CDR3 is made up of 13 amino acids. V gave up 7 bases and J gave up 4 bases, with 10 bases separating them. CDR3 protein: CASNEGVNEKLFF. The CDR3 DNA follows: TGTGCCAGCAACGAGGGGGTTAATGAAAAACTGTTTTTT.

The chain has TRBV30 and TRBJ1-1, with 11 bases fitting TRBD1. After removal of 5 bases from V and 9 bases from J, the junction contained 5 bases not matched to a gene. The CDR3 consists of 12 residues. CDR1 and CDR2 from the germline V gene are GTSNPN and SVGIG (reference sequence). This chain's CDR3 is CAWGQGAKQAFF. In DNA form, the CDR3 reads TGTGCCTGGGGACAGGGGGCCAAACAAGCTTTCTTT.

This chain uses TRBV7-2 with TRBJ2-5; tentatively, D is TRBD2 (6 bases). The V end was cut by 5 bases, the J end by 2 bases, with 6 bases between. The CDR3 has 12 residues. Germline CDR1 is SGHTA and CDR2 is FQGNSA. The CDR3 loop is CASSREQETQYF. In nucleotides, the CDR3 is TGTGCCAGCAGCCGGGAGCAAGAGACCCAGTACTTC.

J is TRBJ2-1 and V is TRBV19; 8 nucleotides agree with TRBD2. V dropped 8 bases and J dropped 3; count of bases not matched to a gene: 6. CDR1 is LNHDA, CDR2 SQIVND, per germline (reference sequence). The CDR3 runs to 14 residues. The CDR3: CASGLTSDYNEQFF. CDR3 bases: TGTGCCAGTGGATTGACTAGCGACTACAATGAGCAGTTCTTC.

This clone was recorded once. The V and J genes are TRBV28 and TRBJ1-4; 10 bases map to TRBD1. With 6 bases clipped from V and 0 bases from J, the junction kept 7 bases outside the gene matches. CDR3 size: 17 residues. Germline V gene sequence: CDR1 MDHEN, CDR2 SYDVKM. CDR3 protein: CASSPTGQGTTNEKLFF. DNA for the CDR3: TGTGCCAGCAGCCCTACGGGACAGGGGACAACTAATGAAAAACTGTTTTTT.

This sequence joins TRBV24-1 and TRBJ1-2; 11 bases agree with TRBD1. The V segment lost 3 bases and the J segment 8 bases; nucleotides outside the gene matches: 4. The V gene's germline CDR1 is KGHDR and CDR2 SFDVKD. This CDR3 spans 14 amino acids. The CDR3 sequence is CATSDRTGGKGYTF. The CDR3 nucleotides read TGTGCCACCAGTGATAGGACAGGGGGCAAGGGCTACACCTTC.